Listed below are T cell receptor beta chains from one sample, sequenced in a study of blood T cell repertoires in COVID-19. Method: immunoSEQ multiplex PCR; TCRdb's copy keeps in-frame clones and lacks some. The sample holds around 380,000 clones; about 87% are singletons and the top ten take approximately 1.2%. Sequencing was done on a sample of PBMCs or T cells enriched from blood (not recorded which). Every receptor here comes from a man aged 30-40 years who had recovered from COVID-19. Each CDR3 is given with its conserved first and last residue.

v_gene: TRBV10-3; j_gene: TRBJ1-2; CDR3aa: CAISEEITGLGGEGYTF
v_gene: TRBV6-5; j_gene: TRBJ1-4; CDR3aa: CASRGQGAPNEKLFF
v_gene: TRBV4-1; j_gene: TRBJ2-1; CDR3aa: CASSLSARSFYNEQFF
v_gene: TRBV19; j_gene: TRBJ1-3; CDR3aa: CATRGDRESSGNTIYF
v_gene: TRBV25-1; j_gene: TRBJ1-2; CDR3aa: CASSAPGTGGSF
v_gene: TRBV28; j_gene: TRBJ2-2; CDR3aa: CASSYHGGELFF
v_gene: TRBV24-1; j_gene: TRBJ2-2; CDR3aa: CATSVSGSGELFF
v_gene: TRBV5-1; j_gene: TRBJ1-2; CDR3aa: CASSLEGQALYGYTF
v_gene: TRBV25-1; j_gene: TRBJ1-1; CDR3aa: CASSEWAGTGGKNTEAFF
v_gene: TRBV6-5; j_gene: TRBJ1-4; CDR3aa: CASSRQGLGQLFF
v_gene: TRBV19; j_gene: TRBJ2-7; CDR3aa: CASSLKTGNYEQYF
v_gene: TRBV5-1; j_gene: TRBJ2-5; CDR3aa: CASSLPGTQYF
v_gene: TRBV29-1; j_gene: TRBJ1-1; CDR3aa: CSVGQGPEAFF
v_gene: TRBV7-3; j_gene: TRBJ2-2; CDR3aa: CASSLGQGFTGELFF
v_gene: TRBV14; j_gene: TRBJ2-4; CDR3aa: CASSHVTGAPEYF
v_gene: TRBV20-1; j_gene: TRBJ2-7; CDR3aa: CSASVGTGSYEQYF
v_gene: TRBV5-1; j_gene: TRBJ1-2; CDR3aa: CASSLSGFGYGYTF
v_gene: TRBV7-9; j_gene: TRBJ1-1; CDR3aa: CASSTTGTTEAFF